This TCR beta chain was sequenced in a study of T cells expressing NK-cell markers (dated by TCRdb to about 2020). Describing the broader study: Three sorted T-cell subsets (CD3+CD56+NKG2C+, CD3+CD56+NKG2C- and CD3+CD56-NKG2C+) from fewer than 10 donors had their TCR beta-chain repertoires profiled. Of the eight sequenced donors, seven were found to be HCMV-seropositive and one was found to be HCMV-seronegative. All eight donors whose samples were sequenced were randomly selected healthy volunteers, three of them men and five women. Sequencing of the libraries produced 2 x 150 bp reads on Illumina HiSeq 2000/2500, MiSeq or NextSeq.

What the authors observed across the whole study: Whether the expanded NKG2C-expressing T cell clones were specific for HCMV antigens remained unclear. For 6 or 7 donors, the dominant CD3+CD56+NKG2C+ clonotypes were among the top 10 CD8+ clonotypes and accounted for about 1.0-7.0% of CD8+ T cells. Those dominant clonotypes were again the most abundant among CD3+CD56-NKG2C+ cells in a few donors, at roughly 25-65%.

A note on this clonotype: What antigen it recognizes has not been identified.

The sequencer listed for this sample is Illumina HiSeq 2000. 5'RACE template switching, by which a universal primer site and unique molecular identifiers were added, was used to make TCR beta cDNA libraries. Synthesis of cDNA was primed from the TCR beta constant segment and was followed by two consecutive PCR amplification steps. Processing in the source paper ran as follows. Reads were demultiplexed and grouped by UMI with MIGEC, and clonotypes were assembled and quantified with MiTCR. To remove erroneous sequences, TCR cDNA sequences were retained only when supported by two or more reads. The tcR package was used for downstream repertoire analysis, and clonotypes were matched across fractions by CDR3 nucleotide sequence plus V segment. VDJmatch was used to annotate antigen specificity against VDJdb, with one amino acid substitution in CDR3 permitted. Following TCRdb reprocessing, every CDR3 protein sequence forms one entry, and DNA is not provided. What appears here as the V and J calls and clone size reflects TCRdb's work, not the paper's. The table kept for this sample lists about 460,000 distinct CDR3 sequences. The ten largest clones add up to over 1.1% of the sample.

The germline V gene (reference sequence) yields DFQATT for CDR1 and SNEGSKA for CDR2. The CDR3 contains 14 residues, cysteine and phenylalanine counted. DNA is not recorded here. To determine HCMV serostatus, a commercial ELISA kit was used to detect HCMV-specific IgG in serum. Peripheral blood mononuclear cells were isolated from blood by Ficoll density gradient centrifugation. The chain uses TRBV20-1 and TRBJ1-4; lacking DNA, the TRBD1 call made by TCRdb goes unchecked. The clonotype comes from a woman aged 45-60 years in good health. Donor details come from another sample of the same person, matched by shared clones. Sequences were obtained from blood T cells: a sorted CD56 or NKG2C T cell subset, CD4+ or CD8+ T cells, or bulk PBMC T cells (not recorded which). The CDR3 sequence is CSATPGDYNEKLFF.